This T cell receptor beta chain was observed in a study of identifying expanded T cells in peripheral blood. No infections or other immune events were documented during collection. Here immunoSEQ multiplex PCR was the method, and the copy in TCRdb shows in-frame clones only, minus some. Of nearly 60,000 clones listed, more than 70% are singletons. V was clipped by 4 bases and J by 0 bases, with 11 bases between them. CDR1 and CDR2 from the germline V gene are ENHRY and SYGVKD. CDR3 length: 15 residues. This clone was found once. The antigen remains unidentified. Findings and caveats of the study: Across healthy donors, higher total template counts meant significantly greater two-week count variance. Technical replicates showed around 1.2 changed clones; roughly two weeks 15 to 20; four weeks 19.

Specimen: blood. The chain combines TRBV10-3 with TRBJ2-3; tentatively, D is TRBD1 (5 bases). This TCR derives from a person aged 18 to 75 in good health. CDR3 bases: TGTGCCATCAGTGCTGGACACTTAAGCACAGATACGCAGTATTTT. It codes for CAISAGHLSTDTQYF.